This is a list of T cell receptor beta chains from one sample in a study of blood T cell repertoires in COVID-19. TCRdb's copy holds only in-frame clones and misses some; the assay was immunoSEQ multiplex PCR. The sample shows 250,000 to 300,000 clones, 80% to 90% of them seen only once. The source material was peripheral blood. These receptors all stem from a woman in her seventies with COVID-19, enrolled during active disease. Each CDR3 is given with its conserved first and last residue. The order of the fields is J gene, clone size, V gene, D gene, CDR3 protein, CDR3 DNA. The D gene is left open where the match is weak. Size is stated for part of the rows, as once, few or many counts, or as a class when the clone is expanded.

j_call: TRBJ1-2
clone_size: .
v_call: TRBV2
d_call: .
cdr3_aa: CASSERGAEDGYTF
cdr3_nt: TGTGCCAGCAGTGAAAGAGGCGCGGAGGATGGCTACACCTTC

j_call: TRBJ2-1
clone_size: .
v_call: TRBV6-5
d_call: TRBD1
cdr3_aa: CASSRGQGGSEQFF
cdr3_nt: TGTGCCAGCAGTAGGGGACAGGGCGGAAGTGAGCAGTTCTTC

j_call: TRBJ1-5
clone_size: .
v_call: TRBV9
d_call: .
cdr3_aa: CASSAGSNQPQHF
cdr3_nt: TGTGCCAGCAGCGCCGGTAGCAATCAGCCCCAGCATTTT

j_call: TRBJ1-4
clone_size: .
v_call: TRBV2
d_call: .
cdr3_aa: CASSAIARGTNEKLFF
cdr3_nt: TGTGCCAGCAGTGCAATAGCCCGGGGGACGAATGAAAAACTGTTTTTT

j_call: TRBJ2-7
clone_size: .
v_call: TRBV19
d_call: .
cdr3_aa: CASSILRTSNSHEQYF
cdr3_nt: TGTGCCAGTAGTATACTCAGGACTTCTAACTCTCACGAGCAGTACTTC

j_call: TRBJ1-1
clone_size: .
v_call: TRBV3-1/TRBV3-2
d_call: .
cdr3_aa: CASSYREGYTEAFF
cdr3_nt: TGTGCCAGCAGCTACAGGGAGGGGTACACTGAAGCTTTCTTT

j_call: TRBJ2-7
clone_size: .
v_call: TRBV14
d_call: .
cdr3_aa: CASSPTDGNYEQYF
cdr3_nt: TGTGCCAGCAGCCCCACGGACGGGAACTACGAGCAGTACTTC

j_call: TRBJ2-5
clone_size: .
v_call: TRBV6-2/TRBV6-3
d_call: TRBD2
cdr3_aa: CASSYARLAGETQYF
cdr3_nt: TGTGCCAGCAGTTACGCTCGACTAGCGGGAGAGACCCAGTACTTC

j_call: TRBJ2-1
clone_size: .
v_call: TRBV6-5
d_call: TRBD1
cdr3_aa: CASSSRGSGYEQFF
cdr3_nt: TGTGCCAGCAGTTCCAGGGGGTCGGGCTATGAGCAGTTCTTC

j_call: TRBJ1-1
clone_size: .
v_call: TRBV11-2
d_call: .
cdr3_aa: CASSLQTANTEAFF
cdr3_nt: TGTGCCAGCAGCTTACAGACAGCGAACACTGAAGCTTTCTTT

j_call: TRBJ2-1
clone_size: .
v_call: TRBV7-3
d_call: TRBD1
cdr3_aa: CASRSQGYNEQFF
cdr3_nt: TGTGCCAGCAGGTCACAGGGGTACAATGAGCAGTTCTTC

j_call: TRBJ2-7
clone_size: .
v_call: TRBV4-2
d_call: .
cdr3_aa: CASSLQGVSGAYEQYF
cdr3_nt: TGTGCCAGCAGCCTCCAGGGGGTTAGCGGAGCCTACGAGCAGTACTTC

j_call: TRBJ1-2
clone_size: .
v_call: TRBV10-3
d_call: TRBD1
cdr3_aa: CAGNGGTANYGYTF
cdr3_nt: TGTGCCGGAAATGGAGGGACAGCAAACTATGGCTACACCTTC

j_call: TRBJ2-5
clone_size: few
v_call: TRBV7-9
d_call: .
cdr3_aa: CASSSTGHLQETQYF
cdr3_nt: TGTGCCAGCAGCTCGACGGGTCACCTACAAGAGACCCAGTACTTC

j_call: TRBJ1-5
clone_size: .
v_call: TRBV12-3/TRBV12-4
d_call: .
cdr3_aa: CASSQTGDQPQHF
cdr3_nt: TGTGCCAGCAGCCAAACCGGAGATCAGCCCCAGCATTTT

j_call: TRBJ2-3
clone_size: .
v_call: TRBV18
d_call: TRBD1
cdr3_aa: CASSPGRDRDTQYF
cdr3_nt: TGTGCCAGCTCACCCGGCCGGGACAGGGATACGCAGTATTTT

j_call: TRBJ2-7
clone_size: .
v_call: TRBV4-2
d_call: .
cdr3_aa: CASSHPQANYYEQYF
cdr3_nt: TGTGCCAGCAGCCACCCACAGGCCAACTACTACGAGCAGTACTTC

j_call: TRBJ2-2
clone_size: .
v_call: TRBV5-1
d_call: .
cdr3_aa: CASSLNAGTGELFF
cdr3_nt: TGCGCCAGCAGCTTGAACGCCGGGACCGGGGAGCTGTTTTTT

j_call: TRBJ2-5
clone_size: .
v_call: TRBV19
d_call: .
cdr3_aa: CASTSRTRGLETQYF
cdr3_nt: TGTGCCAGTACCTCGAGAACGCGGGGTCTAGAGACCCAGTACTTC

j_call: TRBJ1-3
clone_size: once
v_call: TRBV9
d_call: .
cdr3_aa: CASSVSGGTMDTIYF
cdr3_nt: TGTGCCAGCAGCGTTTCGGGGGGTACCATGGACACCATATATTTT

j_call: TRBJ1-1
clone_size: .
v_call: TRBV5-1
d_call: .
cdr3_aa: CASSWGGSGQTNTEAFF
cdr3_nt: TGCGCCAGCAGCTGGGGAGGTTCTGGGCAGACAAACACTGAAGCTTTCTTT

j_call: TRBJ2-7
clone_size: few
v_call: TRBV4-1
d_call: TRBD2
cdr3_aa: CASSHTGLAGGNEQYF
cdr3_nt: TGCGCCAGCAGCCACACGGGACTAGCGGGAGGAAACGAGCAGTACTTC

j_call: TRBJ2-5
clone_size: .
v_call: TRBV19
d_call: .
cdr3_aa: CASSKRRGVGETQYF
cdr3_nt: TGTGCCAGTAGTAAACGCAGGGGGGTCGGAGAGACCCAGTACTTC

j_call: TRBJ2-4
clone_size: .
v_call: TRBV19
d_call: .
cdr3_aa: CASSNQGSSQNIQYF
cdr3_nt: TGTGCCAGTAGTAACCAGGGCTCAAGCCAAAACATTCAGTACTTC

j_call: TRBJ1-1
clone_size: .
v_call: TRBV12-3/TRBV12-4
d_call: .
cdr3_aa: CASSLGRWTEAFF
cdr3_nt: TGTGCCAGCAGTTTAGGGAGATGGACTGAAGCTTTCTTT

j_call: TRBJ2-1
clone_size: .
v_call: TRBV27
d_call: .
cdr3_aa: CASSSLQRSYNEQFF
cdr3_nt: TGTGCCAGCAGTTCACTCCAGCGGAGTTACAATGAGCAGTTCTTC

j_call: TRBJ1-1
clone_size: .
v_call: TRBV19
d_call: TRBD1
cdr3_aa: CASSTGQGPNTEAFF
cdr3_nt: TGTGCCAGTAGTACGGGACAGGGGCCGAACACTGAAGCTTTCTTT

j_call: TRBJ2-3
clone_size: .
v_call: TRBV29-1
d_call: TRBD2
cdr3_aa: CSAHPAGERTDTQYF
cdr3_nt: TGCAGCGCCCACCCAGCGGGGGAACGAACAGATACGCAGTATTTT

j_call: TRBJ1-2
clone_size: .
v_call: TRBV30
d_call: .
cdr3_aa: CAWSVNPSVFRVWSYTF
cdr3_nt: TGTGCCTGGAGTGTAAACCCTTCGGTCTTCAGGGTATGGAGCTACACCTTC

j_call: TRBJ1-1
clone_size: .
v_call: TRBV5-6
d_call: .
cdr3_aa: CASSQGHPSVAFF
cdr3_nt: TGTGCCAGCAGCCAGGGACACCCCTCTGTGGCTTTCTTT

j_call: TRBJ2-3
clone_size: .
v_call: TRBV5-1
d_call: .
cdr3_aa: CASSLVGVSTDTQYF
cdr3_nt: TGCGCCAGCAGCTTGGTGGGCGTTAGCACAGATACGCAGTATTTT

j_call: TRBJ2-1
clone_size: .
v_call: TRBV27
d_call: .
cdr3_aa: CASSLSGLLDNEQFF
cdr3_nt: TGTGCCAGCAGTTTATCGGGACTCCTAGACAATGAGCAGTTCTTC

j_call: TRBJ2-3
clone_size: .
v_call: TRBV7-4
d_call: .
cdr3_aa: CASSPEDYRVTDTQYF
cdr3_nt: TGTGCCAGCAGCCCTGAAGACTATCGGGTCACAGATACGCAGTATTTT

j_call: TRBJ2-3
clone_size: .
v_call: TRBV2
d_call: TRBD2
cdr3_aa: CASTSGIRTDTQYF
cdr3_nt: TGTGCCAGCACTAGCGGGATTCGCACAGATACGCAGTATTTT

j_call: TRBJ2-7
clone_size: .
v_call: TRBV19
d_call: .
cdr3_aa: CASSKGNTGIEQYF
cdr3_nt: TGTGCCAGTAGTAAGGGGAACACAGGGATAGAGCAGTACTTC

j_call: TRBJ2-7
clone_size: .
v_call: TRBV5-5
d_call: TRBD1
cdr3_aa: CASSLGGTGSYEQYF
cdr3_nt: TGTGCCAGCAGCTTGGGTGGGACAGGGTCCTACGAGCAGTACTTC

j_call: TRBJ1-2
clone_size: .
v_call: TRBV27
d_call: TRBD1
cdr3_aa: CASRQMGQVNYGYTF
cdr3_nt: TGTGCCAGCAGACAAATGGGACAGGTTAACTATGGCTACACCTTC

j_call: TRBJ1-6
clone_size: .
v_call: TRBV4-2
d_call: TRBD1
cdr3_aa: CASSHLGQDNSPLHF
cdr3_nt: TGTGCCAGCAGCCATTTGGGACAGGATAATTCACCCCTCCACTTT

j_call: TRBJ1-2
clone_size: .
v_call: TRBV29-1
d_call: TRBD1
cdr3_aa: CSVAPSGQGHYTF
cdr3_nt: TGCAGCGTTGCGCCTTCCGGACAGGGACACTACACCTTC

j_call: TRBJ2-1
clone_size: .
v_call: TRBV5-1
d_call: TRBD2
cdr3_aa: CASSLLAGSNEQFF
cdr3_nt: TGCGCCAGCAGCTTGCTAGCGGGGTCCAATGAGCAGTTCTTC

j_call: TRBJ1-1
clone_size: .
v_call: TRBV3-1/TRBV3-2
d_call: TRBD1
cdr3_aa: CASSQGQGVKAFF
cdr3_nt: TGTGCCAGCAGCCAGGGACAGGGGGTTAAAGCTTTCTTT

j_call: TRBJ2-6
clone_size: .
v_call: TRBV11-2
d_call: TRBD2
cdr3_aa: CASSLTGRGVWGANVLTF
cdr3_nt: TGTGCCAGCAGCTTAACGGGGAGGGGTGTATGGGGGGCCAACGTCCTGACTTTC

j_call: TRBJ1-1
clone_size: .
v_call: TRBV19
d_call: .
cdr3_aa: CASTIRTQGFAFF
cdr3_nt: TGTGCCAGTACTATCCGAACGCAGGGATTCGCTTTCTTT

j_call: TRBJ2-7
clone_size: .
v_call: TRBV5-5
d_call: TRBD1
cdr3_aa: CASSTWTGTEQYF
cdr3_nt: TGTGCCAGCAGCACCTGGACAGGAACCGAGCAGTACTTC

j_call: TRBJ2-3
clone_size: .
v_call: TRBV29-1
d_call: TRBD1
cdr3_aa: CSVEGTGGQDTQYF
cdr3_nt: TGCAGCGTTGAAGGGACAGGGGGCCAAGATACGCAGTATTTT

j_call: TRBJ2-7
clone_size: .
v_call: TRBV9
d_call: .
cdr3_aa: CASSARGAGDEQYF
cdr3_nt: TGTGCCAGCAGCGCCCGGGGGGCCGGGGACGAGCAGTACTTC

j_call: TRBJ1-1
clone_size: .
v_call: TRBV28
d_call: .
cdr3_aa: CASSLNQGYTEAFF
cdr3_nt: TGTGCCAGCAGTTTAAATCAGGGGTACACTGAAGCTTTCTTT

j_call: TRBJ1-5
clone_size: .
v_call: TRBV5-8
d_call: .
cdr3_aa: CASSLGRGLPQHF
cdr3_nt: TGTGCCAGCAGCTTGGGGCGCGGCCTGCCCCAGCATTTT